The 22 T cell receptor beta chains listed next were all sequenced from one sample in a study of identifying expanded T cells in peripheral blood. Clones were read by immunoSEQ multiplex PCR, and TCRdb kept only the in-frame ones, dropping some. This sample has around 100,000 clones, with about 90% found just once. Sequencing was done on a sample of blood. All receptors come from a person between 18 and 75 years old in good health.

V usage is TRBV6-1 and J usage is TRBJ1-1; TRBD1 is a possible D gene (6 bases). CDR3 length: 13 amino acids. Trimming left V 4 bases short and J 7 bases short, with 13 bases between. CDR1 is MNHNS, CDR2 SASEGT, per germline. The CDR3 DNA is TGTGCCAGCAGTGTTGTGGAGGGGGGTGAAGCTTTCTTT. It translates to CASSVVEGGEAFF.

The chain combines TRBV9 with TRBJ2-2; perhaps TRBD2 as D (6 bases). CDR1 SGDLS and CDR2 YYNGEE come from the germline V gene. CDR3 length: 15 amino acids. Trimming left V 3 bases short and J 5 bases short, with 14 bases between. Here the CDR3 reads CASSGTTISTGELFF. For the CDR3, the DNA is TGTGCCAGCAGCGGGACTACAATTTCAACCGGGGAGCTGTTTTTT. Full variable domain (outside the CDR3, taken from reference TRBV9 and TRBJ2-2): DSGVTQTPKHLITATGQRVTLRCSPRSGDLSVYWYQQSLDQGLQFLIQYYNGEERAKGNILERFSAQQFPDLHSELNLSSLELGDSALYFCASSGTTISTGELFFGEGSRLTVL.

This clone was detected once. This chain uses TRBV4-1 with TRBJ2-1; possibly TRBD1 for D (5 bases). The CDR3 runs to 12 residues. V was clipped by 5 bases and J by 8 bases, with 10 bases between them. The germline V gene encodes CDR1 MGHRA and CDR2 YSYEKL. CDR3 DNA sequence: TGCGCCAGCAGCTCTTGGGGCGATGAGCAGTTCTTC. This sequence encodes CASSSWGDEQFF.

The genes are TRBV11-3 and TRBJ2-2; 9 nucleotides align to TRBD2. CDR1 and CDR2 from the germline V gene are SGHNT and YENEEA. V was pared by 5 bases and J by 0 bases, with 4 bases of the junction left unmatched. This CDR3 comprises 16 residues. CDR3 bases: TGTGCCAGCAGCGGTGCGGGGGGGGCGAACACCGGGGAGCTGTTTTTT. Translating it yields CASSGAGGANTGELFF.

V and J are TRBV6-1 and TRBJ1-3; D call uncertain. Trimming stripped 4 bases from V and 0 bases from J, with 16 bases between. This CDR3 has 17 amino acids. CDR1 is MNHNS and CDR2 is SASEGT in the germline V gene. The CDR3 nucleotides read TGTGCCAGCAGTGGGCCCTTGGGTAGAGTCTCTGGAAACACCATATATTTT. Protein sequence: CASSGPLGRVSGNTIYF.

The gene calls are TRBV29-1 and TRBJ2-7, with 10 bases that match TRBD2. Looked up from germline, CDR1 is SQVTM and CDR2 is ANQGSEA. V lost 1 base to trimming and J lost 8 bases; unmatched junction nucleotides: 11. The CDR3 loop spans 15 amino acids. CDR3 coding DNA: TGCAGCGTTGAAGCCAGGACTAGCGGTGACGGTAAGCAGTACTTC. It encodes CSVEARTSGDGKQYF.

This clone came up once. This chain joins TRBV27 and TRBJ1-5; no clear D. Germline lookup yields CDR1 MNHEY and CDR2 SMNVEV (reference sequence). This CDR3 has 14 amino acids. The V and J ends lost 6 bases and 4 bases respectively, with 13 bases between them. CDR3 nucleotides: TGTGCCAGCAGCCAAACCTGGCAGAATCAGCCCCAGCATTTT. This encodes CASSQTWQNQPQHF.

V and J are TRBV30 and TRBJ1-1, with D perhaps matching TRBD1 (5 bases). V dropped 0 bases and J dropped 5 bases, with 10 bases sitting between them. Germline CDR1 is GTSNPN and CDR2 is SVGIG (reference sequence). The length of the CDR3 is 13 residues. This chain's CDR3 is CAWSVSGRTEAFF. The DNA of the CDR3 is TGTGCCTGGAGTGTGTCAGGGCGGACTGAAGCTTTCTTT.

CDR3 DNA sequence: TGTGCCAGCTTACAGAAGTCTCTTACCTACGAGCAGTACTTC. This sequence encodes CASLQKSLTYEQYF. The V and J genes are TRBV6-1 and TRBJ2-7, with unresolved D. The germline CDR1 and CDR2 sequences are MNHNS and SASEGT. V was shortened by 8 bases and J by 2 bases, with 16 bases between the two germline ends. This CDR3 region has 14 residues.

This chain links TRBV19 with TRBJ2-3; 11 bases map to TRBD1. With 3 bases clipped from V and 4 bases from J, the junction kept 6 bases outside the gene matches. This CDR3 region has 16 residues. Germline CDR1 LNHDA, CDR2 SQIVND (reference sequence). DNA for the CDR3: TGTGCCAGTAGTATCGTTCCGGGACAGGGGGCAGATACGCAGTATTTT. Residues: CASSIVPGQGADTQYF. The full variable domain, completed using reference TRBV19 and TRBJ2-3, is DGGITQSPKYLFRKEGQNVTLSCEQNLNHDAMYWYRQDPGQGLRLIYYSQIVNDFQKGDIAEGYSVSREKKESFPLTVTSAQKNPTAFYLCASSIVPGQGADTQYFGPGTRLTVL.

This clone was seen just once. The chain links TRBV6-1 to TRBJ1-4; D might be TRBD1 (6 bases). CDR1 MNHNS and CDR2 SASEGT come from the germline V gene. This CDR3 is 14 amino acids long. V shed 11 bases and J shed 7 bases, with 20 bases lying between them. This chain's CDR3 is CAHSRGQGIEKLFF. The CDR3 nucleotides read TGTGCCCACAGCAGGGGCCAGGGCATTGAAAAACTGTTTTTT.

The CDR3 reads CASSLGRSWANEKLFF. In nucleotides, the CDR3 is TGTGCCAGCAGCTTGGGAAGAAGTTGGGCTAATGAAAAACTGTTTTTT. The genes are TRBV5-6 and TRBJ1-4; D is undetermined. The germline gives CDR1 SGHDT, CDR2 YYEEEE. V was pared by 0 bases and J by 3 bases, with 12 bases between. This CDR3 region has 16 residues.

The chain employs TRBV20-1 and TRBJ1-1; D remains ambiguous. Trimming shortened V by 6 bases and J by 0 bases, and 5 bases separated the two germline ends. Looked up from germline, CDR1 is DFQATT and CDR2 is SNEGSKA (reference sequence). The CDR3 is made up of 11 amino acids. CDR3 nucleotides: TGCAGTGCCCATATGAACACTGAAGCTTTCTTT. As protein: CSAHMNTEAFF.

The CDR3 reads CASAWTGQYGYTF. The CDR3 bases are TGTGCCAGTGCATGGACGGGCCAGTATGGCTACACCTTC. The chain couples TRBV19 to TRBJ1-2; D call uncertain. The ends were cut back, 8 bases at V and 5 bases at J, with 15 bases in the middle. The CDR3 loop spans 13 amino acids. Germline CDR1 is LNHDA and CDR2 is SQIVND (reference sequence).

The rearrangement joins TRBV4-1 to TRBJ2-7, with D perhaps matching TRBD2 (5 bases). Trimming removed 2 bases from V and 2 bases from J, with 16 bases in between. The V gene's germline CDR1 is MGHRA and CDR2 YSYEKL. The CDR3 is 16 amino acids. CDR3 nucleotide sequence: TGCGCCAGCAGCCAACCCTTTCAGCGGTTCGCCTACGAGCAGTACTTC. It encodes CASSQPFQRFAYEQYF.

This clone was recorded a few times. This chain connects TRBV7-3 to TRBJ2-1; TRBD2 agrees at 13 bases. V was pared by 5 bases and J by 7 bases, with 5 bases of the junction left unmatched. This CDR3 is 15 amino acids long. CDR1 and CDR2 (germline): SGHTA, FQGTGA. CDR3: CASSDGLAGENEQFF. DNA for the CDR3: TGTGCCAGCAGCGACGGACTAGCGGGAGAGAATGAGCAGTTCTTC.

The chain recombines TRBV19 with TRBJ2-1, with 8 bases matching TRBD1. CDR3 length: 14 amino acids. The germline V gene has CDR1 LNHDA and CDR2 SQIVND (reference sequence). The V and J ends lost 8 bases and 1 base, in that order; junction bases with no gene match: 4. In DNA form, the CDR3 reads TGTGCCAGTTGGACAGGGTCATCCTACAATGAGCAGTTCTTC. It specifies CASWTGSSYNEQFF.

The table lists this clone with a count of one. The chain couples TRBV10-1 to TRBJ2-3; perhaps TRBD2 as D (6 bases). CDR1 and CDR2 from the germline V gene are WNHNN and SYGVQD (reference sequence). There are 14 residues in the CDR3. Between the trimmed V and J ends, which lost 3 bases and 4 bases, there was a span of 11 bases. The CDR3 is CASSDGAGPDTQYF. For the CDR3, the DNA is TGCGCCAGCAGTGATGGCGCGGGGCCAGATACGCAGTATTTT.

The chain couples TRBV15 to TRBJ1-4; 9 nucleotides match TRBD1. V gave up 2 bases and J gave up 5 bases; unmatched junction bases: 9. This CDR3 comprises 17 residues. Per germline, CDR1 LNHNV and CDR2 YYDKDF (reference sequence). CDR3 residues: CATSRNNYGQGNEKLFF. CDR3 DNA sequence: TGTGCCACCAGCAGAAATAACTATGGACAGGGGAATGAAAAACTGTTTTTT.

This sequence joins TRBV29-1 and TRBJ2-7; D unresolved. This CDR3 is built from 14 residues. From germline, CDR1 is SQVTM and CDR2 ANQGSEA. The ends were cut back, 1 base at V and 3 bases at J, with 13 bases in the middle. CDR3 sequence reads: CSVEGVGIGYEQYF. CDR3 coding DNA: TGCAGCGTTGAAGGGGTGGGAATCGGCTACGAGCAGTACTTC.

This chain connects TRBV11-2 to TRBJ1-1, with 10 bases lining up with TRBD1. The germline V gene has CDR1 SGHAT and CDR2 FQNNGV. The CDR3 extends over 14 amino acids. V lost 5 bases to trimming and J lost 4 bases; unmatched junction nucleotides: 4. CDR3 in DNA: TGTGCCAGCAGCCCCGGGACAGGGGCCACTGAAGCTTTCTTT. Encoded protein: CASSPGTGATEAFF.

CDR3 residues: CASSQAGGSTNYGYTF. The DNA of the CDR3 is TGCGCCAGCAGCCAAGCTGGGGGGAGTACTAACTATGGCTACACCTTC. This chain links TRBV4-3 with TRBJ1-2; D is possibly TRBD1 (5 bases). Trimming removed 1 base at V and 0 bases at J, with 12 bases between. Germline lookup yields CDR1 LGHNA and CDR2 YSLEER. There are 16 residues in the CDR3.